This T cell receptor (beta chain) appears in the sequencing data of a study of blood T cell repertoires in COVID-19. As for the study in general: COVID-19 samples collected from the United States, Italy and Spain covered acute and convalescent phases.

Germline loops: CDR1 SQVTM, CDR2 ANQGSEA. This CDR3 has 12 residues. Trimming pared 4 bases from V and 2 bases from J, leaving 9 bases between. Original processing notes: Amplification of reference gene primers was used by the study to estimate nucleated cell counts. The repertoire was sequenced with immunoSEQ multiplex PCR; TCRdb's copy has only in-frame clones and lacks some. V, J and clone size were drawn from that table, and D and trimming were deduced from the DNA. The repertoire includes 250,000 to 350,000 clones, approximately 83% of them detected once, and about 15% sits in the top ten. The origin of this receptor is a person aged 70 to 85 with COVID-19, enrolled during active disease. This rearrangement joins TRBV29-1 to TRBJ2-7, with a possible D match to TRBD1 (5 bases). The sequencing sample was made of peripheral blood. CDR3 amino acids: CSVGAGTYEQYF. CDR3 coding DNA: TGCAGCGTTGGCGCAGGGACCTACGAGCAGTACTTC.